These 18 T cell receptor beta chains originate from one sample sequenced in a study of blood T cell repertoires in COVID-19. The data were produced by immunoSEQ multiplex PCR, yet TCRdb's version contains in-frame clones alone and is incomplete. The sample consists of roughly 150,000 clones, approximately 80% of them appearing once. Sequenced sample: peripheral blood. All receptors come from an elderly woman with acute or convalescent COVID-19.

V is TRBV19 and J is TRBJ1-5, with D tentatively TRBD1 (6 bases). The CDR3 spans 16 residues. CDR1 and CDR2 (germline): LNHDA, SQIVND (reference sequence). V lost 5 bases and J lost 2, with 16 bases in between. CDR3 in DNA: TGTGCCAGTAGTTCGACAGGCGGTAGGGGCAATCAGCCCCAGCATTTT. It translates to CASSSTGGRGNQPQHF.

This clone was counted a few times. The chain links TRBV11-2 to TRBJ1-1; maybe TRBD1 (5 bases). The CDR3 totals 15 residues. The V and J ends lost 3 bases and 4 bases respectively, with 15 bases between them. Germline V gene sequence: CDR1 SGHAT, CDR2 FQNNGV. The CDR3 sequence: CASSFTRGLGTEAFF. The CDR3 nucleotides read TGTGCCAGCAGCTTTACTCGGGGGTTGGGCACTGAAGCTTTCTTT. Combining the CDR3 with reference TRBV11-2 and TRBJ1-1 gives the whole variable domain EAGVAQSPRYKIIEKRQSVAFWCNPISGHATLYWYQQILGQGPKLLIQFQNNGVVDDSQLPKDRFSAERLKGVDSTLKIQPAKLEDSAVYLCASSFTRGLGTEAFFGQGTRLTVV.

The count of this clone is one. The chain employs TRBV2 and TRBJ1-1; unclear D gene. The germline CDR1 and CDR2 sequences are SNHLY and FYNNEI. V lost 7 bases, J lost 5 bases, and 8 bases lay in between. The CDR3 is made up of 11 amino acids. This CDR3 is CASKEATEAFF. Here the CDR3 DNA reads TGTGCCAGCAAGGAGGCGACTGAAGCTTTCTTT.

The CDR3 nucleotides read TGTGCCTGGAGTAGGGGGAGTAATAGCAATCAGCCCCAGCATTTT. Residues: CAWSRGSNSNQPQHF. The rearrangement links TRBV30 to TRBJ1-5; D is perhaps TRBD1 (6 bases). Germline V gene lookup returns CDR1 GTSNPN and CDR2 SVGIG (reference sequence). Trimming pared 2 bases from V and 0 bases from J, leaving 11 bases between. CDR3 size: 15 residues.

The chain employs TRBV5-1 and TRBJ2-1, with TRBD1 identical over 8 bases. Losses at the gene ends were 4 bases for V and 8 bases for J; bases not matched to a gene: 11. The CDR3 contains 15 residues. Looked up from germline, CDR1 is SGHRS and CDR2 is YFSETQ. The CDR3 region has the DNA TGCGCCAGCAGCCTAGGACAGGGCAAGATGGATGAGCAGTTCTTC. Residues: CASSLGQGKMDEQFF.

J is TRBJ2-7 and V is TRBV9; D is possibly TRBD1 (6 bases). The CDR3 length is 15 residues. Deletions cut 0 bases from V and 0 bases from J, with 10 bases between. Per germline, CDR1 SGDLS and CDR2 YYNGEE. CDR3 amino acids: CASSVADRSSYEQYF. DNA of the CDR3: TGTGCCAGCAGCGTAGCCGACAGGAGCTCCTACGAGCAGTACTTC.

The chain couples TRBV4-3 to TRBJ1-2; D remains unclear. This CDR3 has 16 residues. Looked up from germline, CDR1 is LGHNA and CDR2 is YSLEER. V was pared by 2 bases and J by 4 bases, with 17 bases between. The CDR3 DNA is TGCGCCAGCAGCCAAAACCACCGTTCGGTACTCTATGGCTACACCTTC. Amino acid sequence: CASSQNHRSVLYGYTF.

The J gene is TRBJ2-5, the V gene TRBV5-6, with TRBD1 matching 7 bases. The CDR3 is 16 amino acids. The J segment lost 3 bases and the V segment lost 2 bases, leaving 10 bases of the junction unmatched. The germline gives CDR1 SGHDT, CDR2 YYEEEE. CDR3 DNA: TGTGCCAGCAGCTTTATCCCGGGAACAGGGGAAGAGACCCAGTACTTC. Protein product: CASSFIPGTGEETQYF.

The chain uses TRBV14 and TRBJ2-7, with 7 bases that match TRBD1. The junction had 5 bases not matched to a gene; V was cut back by 1 base and J by 2 bases. The CDR3 sequence is 15 residues long. Per the germline V gene, CDR1 is SGHDN and CDR2 is FVKESK. CDR3 sequence: CASSQGEGATYEQYF. DNA of the CDR3: TGTGCCAGCAGCCAAGGAGAGGGGGCCACCTACGAGCAGTACTTC.

The chain's CDR3 is CASSLGEGVYEVDEQFF. The CDR3 coding sequence is TGCGCCAGCAGCTTAGGTGAGGGGGTGTACGAGGTTGATGAGCAGTTCTTC. V and J are TRBV5-1 and TRBJ2-1, with D perhaps matching TRBD1 (6 bases). The CDR3 has 17 residues. The V and J ends lost 2 bases and 8 bases respectively, with 23 bases between them. The V gene's germline CDR1 is SGHRS and CDR2 YFSETQ.

The chain is built from TRBV19 and TRBJ2-7; 8 nucleotides agree with TRBD1. Trimming at V came to 4 bases and at J to 7 bases, leaving 12 bases not matched to a gene. Germline V gene data show CDR1 as LNHDA and CDR2 as SQIVND (reference sequence). The CDR3 contains 15 residues. CDR3 DNA sequence: TGTGCCAGTAGTAATGGTAATCAGGGGGCGCGGGAGCAGTACTTC. Its protein product is CASSNGNQGAREQYF.

The J gene is TRBJ1-5, the V gene TRBV7-8, with 9 bases matching TRBD1. This CDR3 is built from 19 residues. Germline loops: CDR1 SGHVS, CDR2 FQNEAQ. V was pared by 5 bases and J by 0 bases, with 14 bases of the junction left unmatched. The CDR3 DNA is TGTGCCAGCAGCCGTTCGGGGACAGGGAATCTTTATAGCAATCAGCCCCAGCATTTT. Translating gives CASSRSGTGNLYSNQPQHF.

This chain links TRBV2 with TRBJ1-2, with D possibly being TRBD1 (6 bases). There are 12 residues in the CDR3. Per germline, CDR1 SNHLY and CDR2 FYNNEI. With 7 bases removed from V and 7 bases from J, the gap between germline ends came to 13 bases. The chain's CDR3 is CASNRQASGYTF. DNA for the CDR3: TGTGCCAGCAACCGACAGGCTAGTGGCTACACCTTC.

The chain is built from TRBV7-7 and TRBJ2-1; 10 bases line up with TRBD1. J was trimmed by 9 bases and V by 3 bases; bases with no gene match: 5. This CDR3 has 14 amino acids. CDR1 and CDR2 (germline): SSHAT, FNYEAQ (reference sequence). CDR3 sequence: CASSFGQGVGEQFF. In DNA, the CDR3 is TGTGCCAGCAGCTTTGGACAGGGGGTCGGTGAGCAGTTCTTC.

In DNA, the CDR3 is TGCGCCAGCAGCCCAGACAGGGGGTGGACAGATACGCAGTATTTT. Its protein product is CASSPDRGWTDTQYF. The chain uses TRBV5-1 and TRBJ2-3; 9 positions match TRBD1. V lost 4 bases to trimming and J lost 3 bases; unmatched junction nucleotides: 6. The CDR3 is made up of 15 amino acids. In germline, CDR1 is SGHRS, CDR2 YFSETQ.

The V call is TRBV6-6, the J call TRBJ2-5; D not resolved. Germline CDR1 and CDR2: MNHNY and SVGAGI (reference sequence). Trimming took 5 bases from V and 7 from J, leaving 14 bases between them. The CDR3 contains 13 residues. This CDR3 is CASSMTTPGTQYF. The CDR3 coding sequence is TGTGCCAGCAGTATGACGACCCCAGGGACCCAGTACTTC.

The chain links TRBV7-9 to TRBJ2-7, with TRBD1 identical over 7 bases. This CDR3 is 16 amino acids long. V was pared by 1 base and J by 2 bases, with 8 bases of the junction left unmatched. The germline gives CDR1 SEHNR, CDR2 FQNEAQ (reference sequence). This chain's CDR3 is CASSLGTGTVTYEQYF. The DNA for the CDR3 is TGTGCCAGCAGCTTAGGGACCGGGACAGTGACCTACGAGCAGTACTTC. Based on the CDR3 plus reference TRBV7-9 and TRBJ2-7, the full variable domain is DTGVSQNPRHKITKRGQNVTFRCDPISEHNRLYWYRQTLGQGPEFLTYFQNEAQLEKSRLLSDRFSAERPKGSFSTLEIQRTEQGDSAMYLCASSLGTGTVTYEQYFGPGTRLTVT.

The rearrangement uses TRBV4-3 and TRBJ2-2; 7 nucleotides agree with TRBD2. Germline CDR1 is LGHNA and CDR2 is YSLEER. V dropped 8 bases and J dropped 0; count of bases not matched to a gene: 3. This CDR3 spans 14 amino acids. The CDR3 DNA follows: TGCGCCAGCCGACTAGCCCCGAACACCGGGGAGCTGTTTTTT. Amino acid sequence: CASRLAPNTGELFF.